One T cell receptor (beta chain) is described in this entry. The assay was immunoSEQ multiplex PCR, and TCRdb's table has in-frame clones only and misses some. The sample comprises roughly 250,000 clones, just under 90% of which are singletons, and 0.85% to 0.9% rests with the top ten. In terms of age and location, participants ranged from roughly 18 to 95 years and lived in roughly 22 US areas. This specimen belongs to a study of blood T cell repertoires in COVID-19. Specimen: PBMCs or T cells enriched from blood (not recorded which). This receptor was obtained from a man in his fifties or sixties who had been exposed to COVID-19.

The CDR3 region is CASSELDRSYEQYF. The CDR3 DNA follows: TGTGCCAGCTCAGAACTGGACAGGTCCTACGAGCAGTACTTC. J is TRBJ2-7 and V is TRBV18; 7 nucleotides match TRBD1. V lost 5 bases and J lost 1; bases outside the gene matches: 5. The CDR3 runs 14 residues. CDR1 is KGHSH and CDR2 is LQKENI in the germline V gene.